This T cell receptor beta chain was found in a study of prognosis after radiotherapy for stage I lung cancer. TCR beta CDR3 was amplified from genomic DNA by two-round multiplex PCR. Amplification in first-round PCR relied on primers specific to each TRBV and TRBJ gene. Using its own MiXCR run on the multiplex PCR reads, TCRdb lists one record per CDR3 protein. The sample holds about 31,000 distinct CDR3 sequences, approximately 30% seen once. Germline CDR1 is SNHLY and CDR2 is FYNNEI. This CDR3 has 18 residues. With 7 bases clipped from V and 5 bases from J, the junction kept 12 bases outside the gene matches. Regarding this clonotype: A single base is all that separates this from a far larger clone, so a read error is likely.

Sequenced here: PBMCs, sampled before or after stereotactic body radiation therapy (not recorded which). The chain joins TRBV2 to TRBJ2-1; the match to TRBD2 covers 15 bases. The receptor was isolated from a donor aged 50 or older with non-small cell lung cancer. The CDR3 here is CASTPGTSGRSWNNEQFF. The CDR3 bases are TGTGCCAGCACCCCAGGGACTAGCGGGAGGTCTTGGAACAATGAGCAGTTCTTC. Filled out from reference TRBV2 and TRBJ2-1, the complete variable domain reads EPEVTQTPSHQVTQMGQEVILRCVPISNHLYFYWYRQILGQKVEFLVSFYNNEISEKSEIFDDQFSVERPDGSNFTLKIRSTKLEDSAMYFCASTPGTSGRSWNNEQFFGPGTRLTVL.